The source of this TCR beta chain is a study of early T cells in non-severe SARS-CoV-2 infection. In the study overall: Sequencing input comprised bulk RNA from unsorted whole blood; chain pairing was not available.

Overall study findings and caveats: VDJdb matches were skewed toward anti-spike CD8 T cell responses.

The library protocol tagged individual cDNA molecules with unique molecular identifiers. MiXCR, run by TCRdb on the 5' RACE reads, gives a single entry per CDR3 protein. The table includes 65,000 to 75,000 distinct CDR3 sequences, approximately 10% detected once. This clonotype was detected ten times or more. The antigen is not known. This TCR was recovered from an adult who was a healthcare worker with PCR-confirmed SARS-CoV-2 infection or an uninfected control (not recorded which). Input material: whole blood.

The CDR3 spells CSASDYSYEQYF. CDR3 in DNA: TGCAGTGCTAGCGACTACTCCTACGAGCAGTACTTC. The chain has TRBV20-1 and TRBJ2-7; a possible D gene is TRBD2 (5 bases). V lost 3 bases, J lost 0 bases, and 6 bases lay in between. The CDR3 has 12 residues. CDR1 DFQATT and CDR2 SNEGSKA come from the germline V gene (reference sequence).